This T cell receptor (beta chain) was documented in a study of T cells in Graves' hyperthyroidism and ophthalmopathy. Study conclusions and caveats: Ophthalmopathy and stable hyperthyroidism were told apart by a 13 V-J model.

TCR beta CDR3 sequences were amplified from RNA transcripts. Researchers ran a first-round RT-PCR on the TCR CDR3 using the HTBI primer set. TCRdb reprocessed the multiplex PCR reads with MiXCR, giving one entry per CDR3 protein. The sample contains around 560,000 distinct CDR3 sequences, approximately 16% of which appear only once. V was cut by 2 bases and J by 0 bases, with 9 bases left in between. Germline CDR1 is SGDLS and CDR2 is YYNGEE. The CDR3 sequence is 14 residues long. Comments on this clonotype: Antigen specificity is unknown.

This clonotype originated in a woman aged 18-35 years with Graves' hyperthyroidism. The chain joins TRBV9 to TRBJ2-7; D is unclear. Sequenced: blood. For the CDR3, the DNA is TGTGCCAGCAGCGTTACAAGAGACTCCTACGAGCAGTACTTC. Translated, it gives CASSVTRDSYEQYF.